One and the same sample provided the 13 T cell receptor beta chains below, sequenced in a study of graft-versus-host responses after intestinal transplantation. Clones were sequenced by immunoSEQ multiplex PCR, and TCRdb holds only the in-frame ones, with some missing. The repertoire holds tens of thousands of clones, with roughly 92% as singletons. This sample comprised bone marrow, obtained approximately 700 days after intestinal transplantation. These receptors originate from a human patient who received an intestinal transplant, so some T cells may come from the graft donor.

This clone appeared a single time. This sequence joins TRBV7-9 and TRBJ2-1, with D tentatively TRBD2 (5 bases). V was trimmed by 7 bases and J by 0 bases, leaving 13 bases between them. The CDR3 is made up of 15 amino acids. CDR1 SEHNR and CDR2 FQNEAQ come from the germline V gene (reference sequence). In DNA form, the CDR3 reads TGTGCCAGCAAAGACGGGGTAAGCTCCTACAATGAGCAGTTCTTC. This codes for CASKDGVSSYNEQFF.

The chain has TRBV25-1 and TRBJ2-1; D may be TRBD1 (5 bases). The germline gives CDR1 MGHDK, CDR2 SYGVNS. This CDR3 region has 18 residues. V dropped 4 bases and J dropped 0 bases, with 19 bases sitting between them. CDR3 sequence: CASSVDPGIASSYNEQFF. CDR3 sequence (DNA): TGTGCCAGCAGTGTTGACCCAGGGATTGCAAGCTCCTACAATGAGCAGTTCTTC. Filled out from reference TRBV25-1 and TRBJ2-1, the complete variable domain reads EADIYQTPRYLVIGTGKKITLECSQTMGHDKMYWYQQDPGMELHLIHYSYGVNSTEKGDLSSESTVSRIRTEHFPLTLESARPSHTSQYLCASSVDPGIASSYNEQFFGPGTRLTVL.

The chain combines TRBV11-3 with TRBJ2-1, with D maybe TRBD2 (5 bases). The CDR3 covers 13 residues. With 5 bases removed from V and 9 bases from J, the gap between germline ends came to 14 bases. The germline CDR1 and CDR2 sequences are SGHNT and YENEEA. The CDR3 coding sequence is TGTGCCAGCAGCGCGCCACGAGAGGGTGAGCAGTTCTTC. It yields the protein CASSAPREGEQFF. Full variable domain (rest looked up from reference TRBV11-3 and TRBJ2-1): EAGVVQSPRYKIIEKKQPVAFWCNPISGHNTLYWYLQNLGQGPELLIRYENEEAVDDSQLPKDRFSAERLKGVDSTLKIQPAELGDSAVYLCASSAPREGEQFFGPGTRLTVL.

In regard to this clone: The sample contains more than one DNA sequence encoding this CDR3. The CDR3 DNA sequence: TGTGCCAGCAGCTATACAGATACGCAGTATTTT. This codes for CASSYTDTQYF. This chain uses TRBV7-2 with TRBJ2-3; D not resolved. The ends were cut back, 4 bases at V and 3 bases at J, with 2 bases in the middle. The CDR3 contains 11 residues. The germline gives CDR1 SGHTA, CDR2 FQGNSA.

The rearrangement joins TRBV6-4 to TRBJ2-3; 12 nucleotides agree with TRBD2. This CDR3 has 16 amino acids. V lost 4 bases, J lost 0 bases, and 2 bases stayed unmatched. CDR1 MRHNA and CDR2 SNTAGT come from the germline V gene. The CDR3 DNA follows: TGTGCCAGCAGTGGGGGGACTAGCGGGAGCACAGATACGCAGTATTTT. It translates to CASSGGTSGSTDTQYF.

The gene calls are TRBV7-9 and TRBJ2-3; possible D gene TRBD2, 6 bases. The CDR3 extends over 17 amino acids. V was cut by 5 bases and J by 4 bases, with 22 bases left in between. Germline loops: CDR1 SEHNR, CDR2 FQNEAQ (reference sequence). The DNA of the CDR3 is TGTGCCAGCAGCCAAAAGAGGGCCAGCGGGCAGGCAGATACGCAGTATTTT. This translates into CASSQKRASGQADTQYF.

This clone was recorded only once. CDR3 loop: CASGKRSGGLTDTQYF. For the CDR3, the DNA is TGTGCTAGTGGCAAAAGGAGCGGGGGACTCACAGATACGCAGTATTTT. The chain employs TRBV12-5 and TRBJ2-3, with 8 bases lining up with TRBD2. V shed 6 bases, J shed 2 bases, and the junction held 10 bases outside the gene matches. Germline-derived CDR1 and CDR2 are LGHNT and FRNRAP. CDR3 size: 16 residues. Full variable domain (remainder filled in from reference TRBV12-5 and TRBJ2-3): DARVTQTPRHKVTEMGQEVTMRCQPILGHNTVFWYRQTMMQGLELLAYFRNRAPLDDSGMPKDRFSAEMPDATLATLKIQPSEPRDSAVYFCASGKRSGGLTDTQYFGPGTRLTVL.

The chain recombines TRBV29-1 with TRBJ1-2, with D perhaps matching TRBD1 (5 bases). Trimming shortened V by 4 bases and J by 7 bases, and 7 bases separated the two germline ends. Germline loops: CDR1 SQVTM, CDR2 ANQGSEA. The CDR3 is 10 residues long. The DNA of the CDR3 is TGCAGCGTTGGAGGGGCTGGCTACACCTTC. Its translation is CSVGGAGYTF.

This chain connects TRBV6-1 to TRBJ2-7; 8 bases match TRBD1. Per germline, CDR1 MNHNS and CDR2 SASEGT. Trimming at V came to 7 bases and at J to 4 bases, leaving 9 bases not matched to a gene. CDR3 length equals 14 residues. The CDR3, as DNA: TGTGCCAGCATTTTTCGGGACAGGCTTTACGAGCAGTACTTC. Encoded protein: CASIFRDRLYEQYF.

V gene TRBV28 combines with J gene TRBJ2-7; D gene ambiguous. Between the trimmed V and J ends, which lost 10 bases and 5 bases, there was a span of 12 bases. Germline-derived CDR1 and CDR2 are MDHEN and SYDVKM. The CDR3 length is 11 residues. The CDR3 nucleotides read TGTGCCACGAGGACCTACCACGAGCAGTACTTC. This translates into CATRTYHEQYF. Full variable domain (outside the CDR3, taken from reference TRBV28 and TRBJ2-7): DVKVTQSSRYLVKRTGEKVFLECVQDMDHENMFWYRQDPGLGLRLIYFSYDVKMKEKGDIPEGYSVSREKKERFSLILESASTNQTSMYLCATRTYHEQYFGPGTRLTVT.

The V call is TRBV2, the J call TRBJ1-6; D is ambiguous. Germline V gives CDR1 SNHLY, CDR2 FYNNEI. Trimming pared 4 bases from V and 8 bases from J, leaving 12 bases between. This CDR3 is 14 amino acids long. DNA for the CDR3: TGTGCCAGCAGTGTAAGGCCGGGAGATTCACCCCTCCACTTT. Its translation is CASSVRPGDSPLHF.

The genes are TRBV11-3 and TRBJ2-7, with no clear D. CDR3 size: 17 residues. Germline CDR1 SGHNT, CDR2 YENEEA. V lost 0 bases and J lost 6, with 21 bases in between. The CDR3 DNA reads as TGTGCCAGCAGCTTAGACGGGTCGACCCAGAGCGAGAGCGAGCAGTACTTC. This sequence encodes CASSLDGSTQSESEQYF.

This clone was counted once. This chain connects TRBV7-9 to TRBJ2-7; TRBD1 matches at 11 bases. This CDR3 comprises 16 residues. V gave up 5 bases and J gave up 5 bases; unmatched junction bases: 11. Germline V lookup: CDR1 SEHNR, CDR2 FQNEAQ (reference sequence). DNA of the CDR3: TGTGCCAGCAGCCCATATGGGGGACAGGGGGTCCACGAGCAGTACTTC. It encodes CASSPYGGQGVHEQYF.